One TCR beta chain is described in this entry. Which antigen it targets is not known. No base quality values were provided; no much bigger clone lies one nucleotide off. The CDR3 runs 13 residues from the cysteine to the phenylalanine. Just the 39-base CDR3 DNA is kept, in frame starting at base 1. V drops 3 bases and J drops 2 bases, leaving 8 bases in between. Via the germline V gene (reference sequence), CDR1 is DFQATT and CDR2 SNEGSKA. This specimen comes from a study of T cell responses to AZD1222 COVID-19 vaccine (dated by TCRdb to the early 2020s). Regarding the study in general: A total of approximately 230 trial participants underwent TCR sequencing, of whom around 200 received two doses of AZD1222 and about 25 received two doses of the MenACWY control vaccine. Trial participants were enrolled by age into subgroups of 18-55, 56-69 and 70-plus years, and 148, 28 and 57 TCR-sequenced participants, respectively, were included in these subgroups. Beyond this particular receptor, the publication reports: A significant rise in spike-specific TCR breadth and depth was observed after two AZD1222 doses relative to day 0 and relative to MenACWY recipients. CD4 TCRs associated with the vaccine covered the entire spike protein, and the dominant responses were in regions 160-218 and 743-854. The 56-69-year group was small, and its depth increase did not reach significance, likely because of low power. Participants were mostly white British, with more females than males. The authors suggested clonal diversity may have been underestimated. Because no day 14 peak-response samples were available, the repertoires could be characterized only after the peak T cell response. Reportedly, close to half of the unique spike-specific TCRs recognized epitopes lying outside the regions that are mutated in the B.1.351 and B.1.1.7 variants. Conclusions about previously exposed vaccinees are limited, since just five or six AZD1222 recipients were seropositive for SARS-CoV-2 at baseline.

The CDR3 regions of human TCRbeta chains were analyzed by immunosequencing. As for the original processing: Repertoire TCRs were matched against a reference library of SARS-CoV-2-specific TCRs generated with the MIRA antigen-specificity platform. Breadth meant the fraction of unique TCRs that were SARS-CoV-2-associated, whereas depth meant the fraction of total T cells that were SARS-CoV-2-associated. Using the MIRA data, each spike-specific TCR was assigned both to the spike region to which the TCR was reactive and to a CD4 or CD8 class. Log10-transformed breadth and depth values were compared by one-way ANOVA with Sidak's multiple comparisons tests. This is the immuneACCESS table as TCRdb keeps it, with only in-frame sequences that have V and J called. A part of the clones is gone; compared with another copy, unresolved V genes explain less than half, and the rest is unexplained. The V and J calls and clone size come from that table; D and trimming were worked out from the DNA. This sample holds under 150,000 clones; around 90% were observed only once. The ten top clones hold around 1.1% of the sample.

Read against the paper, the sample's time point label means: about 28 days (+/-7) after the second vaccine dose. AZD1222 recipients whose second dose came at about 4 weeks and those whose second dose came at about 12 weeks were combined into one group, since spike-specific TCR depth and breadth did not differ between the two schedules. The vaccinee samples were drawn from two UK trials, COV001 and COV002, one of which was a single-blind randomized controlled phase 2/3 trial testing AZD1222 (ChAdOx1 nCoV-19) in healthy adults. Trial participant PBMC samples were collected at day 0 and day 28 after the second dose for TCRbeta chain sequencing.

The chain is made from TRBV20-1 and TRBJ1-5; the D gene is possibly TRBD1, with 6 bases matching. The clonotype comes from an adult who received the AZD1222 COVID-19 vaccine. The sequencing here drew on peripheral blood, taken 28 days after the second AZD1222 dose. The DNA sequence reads TGCAGTGCTAGTAGACAGGGCAATCAGCCCCAGCATTTT. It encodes CSASRQGNQPQHF.